This TCR beta chain was obtained from a study of T cells in Graves' hyperthyroidism and ophthalmopathy. Turning to the study itself: Staff took peripheral blood when the initial diagnosis was made, before any treatment began.

Disease duration under 2 months; hyperthyroidism patients were aged 18 to 65. The source of the PBMCs was 10 ml of fresh peripheral blood. For this clonotype: Its antigen is unidentified.

Trimming pared 0 bases from V and 10 bases from J, leaving 14 bases between. Germline CDR1 SGHRS, CDR2 YFSETQ. This CDR3 has 15 amino acids. Study-level points and caveats: Using 13 V-J features, a model discriminated ophthalmopathy from stable hyperthyroidism.

Amplified regions were TCR beta CDR3 sequences from RNA transcripts. Carried out on the TCR CDR3, a first-round RT-PCR used the HTBI primer set. From the multiplex PCR reads, TCRdb called clonotypes with MiXCR, one entry per CDR3 protein. The sample carries roughly 300,000 distinct CDR3 sequences, around 20% recorded once. This chain links TRBV5-1 with TRBJ1-6; D may be TRBD1 (5 bases). This receptor was identified in a woman aged 50 to 65 with Graves' hyperthyroidism. The material sequenced was blood. The CDR3 bases are TGCGCCAGCAGCTTGGCAGGAGGGGAACGGTCACCCCTCCACTTT. This codes for CASSLAGGERSPLHF.